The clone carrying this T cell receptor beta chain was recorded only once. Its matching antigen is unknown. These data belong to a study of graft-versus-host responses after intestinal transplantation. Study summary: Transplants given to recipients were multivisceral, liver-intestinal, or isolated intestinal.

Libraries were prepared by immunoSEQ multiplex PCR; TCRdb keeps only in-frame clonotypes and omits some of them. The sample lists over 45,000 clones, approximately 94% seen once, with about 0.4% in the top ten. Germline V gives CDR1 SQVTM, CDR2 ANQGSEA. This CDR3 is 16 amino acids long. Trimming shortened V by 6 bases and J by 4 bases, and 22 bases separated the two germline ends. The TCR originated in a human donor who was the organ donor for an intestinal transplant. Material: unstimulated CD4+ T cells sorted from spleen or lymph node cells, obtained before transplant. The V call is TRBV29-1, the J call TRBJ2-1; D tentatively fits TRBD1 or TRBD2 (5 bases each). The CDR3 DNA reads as TGCAGCGTGCATTCTACTAGACTGAGGGGATACAATGAGCAGTTCTTC. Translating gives CSVHSTRLRGYNEQFF.